Below, one T cell receptor (beta chain) is given with its context. The data are from a study of blood T cell repertoires in COVID-19. Across the study: The United States, Italy and Spain were the sources of the acute and convalescent COVID-19 samples. Sample material is recorded as cDNA or gDNA derived from T cells, B-cell-depleted T cells, or PBMCs.

Germline CDR1 reads SGHNT; CDR2 reads YYREEE (reference sequence). The CDR3 covers 14 residues. With 4 bases removed from V and 5 bases from J, the gap between germline ends came to 13 bases. Source study methods: Estimation of nucleated cell counts relied on the amplification of reference gene primers. Using immunoSEQ multiplex PCR, the repertoire was profiled, and TCRdb retains in-frame clones only, with some absent. V, J and clone size reflect that table, while D and trimming were determined from the DNA. Among about 74,000 clones listed, approximately 84% were seen once. Specimen: peripheral blood. This sequence was found in a man aged 65 to 79 with acute or convalescent COVID-19. This chain connects TRBV5-4 to TRBJ2-1; the D gene is possibly TRBD1 (5 bases). The CDR3 nucleotides read TGTGCCAGCAGCACCTTTACAGGTAACAATGAGCAGTTCTTC. Its protein product is CASSTFTGNNEQFF.